What follows are 5 T cell receptor beta chains derived from one specimen sequenced in a study of CD8+ T cells in alopecia areata. Investigators isolated RNA and reverse transcribed it into cDNA to act as the sequencing template. TCRdb keeps only in-frame clones here, not all; method: immunoSEQ multiplex PCR. The data contain approximately 180,000 clones, roughly 65% of them singletons. The material was CD4+ T cells sorted from blood, obtained at week 0. These receptors all come from a human donor with alopecia areata.

The V and J genes are TRBV25-1 and TRBJ1-2; D unresolved. Germline V gene lookup returns CDR1 MGHDK and CDR2 SYGVNS. Trimming shortened V by 1 base and J by 6 bases, and 9 bases separated the two germline ends. The length of the CDR3 is 13 residues. The CDR3 loop reads CASSEFRADGYTF. In DNA, the CDR3 is TGTGCCAGCAGTGAATTTAGGGCAGATGGCTACACCTTC.

V usage is TRBV11-2 and J usage is TRBJ2-3; 8 nucleotides line up with TRBD1. Per germline, CDR1 SGHAT and CDR2 FQNNGV. The CDR3 loop spans 16 amino acids. V was clipped by 1 base and J by 1 base; unmatched bases: 4. As DNA, the CDR3 is TGTGCCAGCAGCTTAGTCCCGACAGGGGGCACAGATACGCAGTATTTT. Amino acids: CASSLVPTGGTDTQYF.

The J gene is TRBJ1-4, the V gene TRBV13; tentatively, D is TRBD1 (6 bases). V was clipped by 5 bases and J by 3 bases, with 10 bases between them. This CDR3 is built from 14 residues. Germline V gene data show CDR1 as PRHDT and CDR2 as FYEKMQ (reference sequence). The CDR3: CASSLRTANEKLFF. Written as DNA, the CDR3 is TGTGCCAGCAGCCTACGGACAGCTAATGAAAAACTGTTTTTT.

This rearrangement joins TRBV2 to TRBJ2-5; possibly TRBD1 or TRBD2 for D (6 bases each). The germline V and J ends were trimmed by 9 bases and 0 bases, with 14 bases remaining between them. This CDR3 spans 14 amino acids. In germline, CDR1 is SNHLY, CDR2 FYNNEI. CDR3 amino acids: CASIGGTYQETQYF. The CDR3 DNA is TGTGCCAGTATCGGAGGGACATACCAAGAGACCCAGTACTTC. Full variable domain (rest looked up from reference TRBV2 and TRBJ2-5): EPEVTQTPSHQVTQMGQEVILRCVPISNHLYFYWYRQILGQKVEFLVSFYNNEISEKSEIFDDQFSVERPDGSNFTLKIRSTKLEDSAMYFCASIGGTYQETQYFGPGTRLLVL.

This chain uses TRBV25-1 with TRBJ1-6; 7 nucleotides line up with TRBD1. Germline V gene data show CDR1 as MGHDK and CDR2 as SYGVNS. This CDR3 is built from 13 residues. With V trimmed by 8 bases and J by 8 bases, 6 bases remained unmatched. CDR3 region: CASRTGVHSPLHF. The CDR3 DNA reads as TGTGCCAGCCGTACAGGGGTGCATTCACCCCTCCACTTT.